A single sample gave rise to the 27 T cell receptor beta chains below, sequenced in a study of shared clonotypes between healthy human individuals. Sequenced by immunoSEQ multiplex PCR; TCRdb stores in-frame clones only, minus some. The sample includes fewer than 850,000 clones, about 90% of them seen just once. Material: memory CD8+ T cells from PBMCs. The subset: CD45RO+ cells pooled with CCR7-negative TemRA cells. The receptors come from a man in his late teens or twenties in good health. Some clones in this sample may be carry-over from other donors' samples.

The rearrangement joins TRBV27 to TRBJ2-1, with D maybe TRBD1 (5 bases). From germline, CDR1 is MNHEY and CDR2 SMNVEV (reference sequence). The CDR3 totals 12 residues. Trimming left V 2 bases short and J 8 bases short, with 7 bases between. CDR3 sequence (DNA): TGTGCCAGCAGTTTAAAAGGGGATGAGCAGTTCTTC. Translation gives CASSLKGDEQFF.

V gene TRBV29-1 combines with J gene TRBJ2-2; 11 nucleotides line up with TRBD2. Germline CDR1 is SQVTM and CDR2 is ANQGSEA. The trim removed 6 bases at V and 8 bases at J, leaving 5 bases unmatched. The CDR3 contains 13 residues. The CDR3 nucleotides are TGCAGCGTGACGCCTAGCGGGAGGGGGGAGCTGTTTTTT. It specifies CSVTPSGRGELFF.

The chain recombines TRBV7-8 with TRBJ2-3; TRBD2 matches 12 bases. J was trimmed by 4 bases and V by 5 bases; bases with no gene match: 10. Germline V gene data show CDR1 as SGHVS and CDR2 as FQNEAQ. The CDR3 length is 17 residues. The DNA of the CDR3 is TGTGCCAGCAGCACCCGACTAGCGGGAGCCCCCCCAGATACGCAGTATTTT. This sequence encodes CASSTRLAGAPPDTQYF.

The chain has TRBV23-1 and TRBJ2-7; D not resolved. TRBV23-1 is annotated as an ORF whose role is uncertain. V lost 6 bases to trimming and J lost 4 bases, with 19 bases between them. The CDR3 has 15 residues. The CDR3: CASRYCYWVKYEQYF. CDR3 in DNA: TGCGCCAGCAGATATTGTTACTGGGTAAAGTACGAGCAGTACTTC.

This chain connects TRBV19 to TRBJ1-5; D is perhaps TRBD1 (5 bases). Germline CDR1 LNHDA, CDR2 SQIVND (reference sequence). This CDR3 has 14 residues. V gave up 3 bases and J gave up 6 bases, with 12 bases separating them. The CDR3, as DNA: TGTGCCAGTAGTATGGTGCAGGGCTTTCAGCCCCAGCATTTT. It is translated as CASSMVQGFQPQHF. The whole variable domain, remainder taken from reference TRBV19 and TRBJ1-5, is DGGITQSPKYLFRKEGQNVTLSCEQNLNHDAMYWYRQDPGQGLRLIYYSQIVNDFQKGDIAEGYSVSREKKESFPLTVTSAQKNPTAFYLCASSMVQGFQPQHFGDGTRLSIL.

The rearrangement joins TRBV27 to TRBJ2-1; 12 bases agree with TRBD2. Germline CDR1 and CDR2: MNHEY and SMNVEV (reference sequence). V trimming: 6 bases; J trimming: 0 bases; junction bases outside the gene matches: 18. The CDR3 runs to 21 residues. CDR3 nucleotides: TGTGCCAGCAGCCCCCCCCCGTATCTAGCGGGAGGGCCCGGCTCCTACAATGAGCAGTTCTTC. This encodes CASSPPPYLAGGPGSYNEQFF.

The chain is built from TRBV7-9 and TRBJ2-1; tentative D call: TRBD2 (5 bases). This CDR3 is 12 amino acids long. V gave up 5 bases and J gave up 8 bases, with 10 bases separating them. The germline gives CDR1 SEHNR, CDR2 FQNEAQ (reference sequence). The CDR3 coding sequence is TGTGCCAGCAGCCCTAGCCGCCATGAGCAGTTCTTC. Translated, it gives CASSPSRHEQFF.

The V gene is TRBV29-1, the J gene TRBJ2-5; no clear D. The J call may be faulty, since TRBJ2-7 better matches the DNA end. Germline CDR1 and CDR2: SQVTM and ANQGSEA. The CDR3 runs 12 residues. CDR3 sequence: CSVRPGSYEQYF. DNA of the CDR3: TGCAGCGTTCGGCCCGGCTCCTACGAGCAGTACTTC.

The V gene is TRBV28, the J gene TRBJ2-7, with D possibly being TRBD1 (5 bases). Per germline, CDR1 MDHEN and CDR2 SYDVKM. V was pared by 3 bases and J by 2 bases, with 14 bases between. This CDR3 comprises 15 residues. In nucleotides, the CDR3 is TGTGCCAGCAGTTTGTTTGACAGACCAACCTACGAGCAGTACTTC. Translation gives CASSLFDRPTYEQYF.

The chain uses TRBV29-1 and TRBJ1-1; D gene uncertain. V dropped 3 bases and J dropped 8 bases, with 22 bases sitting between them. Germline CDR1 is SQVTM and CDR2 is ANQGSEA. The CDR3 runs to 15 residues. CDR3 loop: CSVDSGRFSGIEAFF. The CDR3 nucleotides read TGCAGCGTTGACAGTGGGCGGTTCTCGGGAATCGAAGCTTTCTTT.

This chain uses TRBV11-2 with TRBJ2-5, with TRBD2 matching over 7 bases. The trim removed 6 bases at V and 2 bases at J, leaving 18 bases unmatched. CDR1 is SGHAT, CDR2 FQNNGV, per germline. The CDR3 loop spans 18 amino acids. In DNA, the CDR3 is TGTGCCAGCAGTTCCGGGGGAGGGCGTCCCACCCTACAAGAGACCCAGTACTTC. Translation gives CASSSGGGRPTLQETQYF.

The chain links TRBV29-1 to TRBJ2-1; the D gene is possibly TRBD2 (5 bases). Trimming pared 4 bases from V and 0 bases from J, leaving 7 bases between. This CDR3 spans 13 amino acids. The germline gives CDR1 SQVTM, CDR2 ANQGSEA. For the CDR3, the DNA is TGCAGCGTTGGTACTAGCTCCTACAATGAGCAGTTCTTC. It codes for CSVGTSSYNEQFF.

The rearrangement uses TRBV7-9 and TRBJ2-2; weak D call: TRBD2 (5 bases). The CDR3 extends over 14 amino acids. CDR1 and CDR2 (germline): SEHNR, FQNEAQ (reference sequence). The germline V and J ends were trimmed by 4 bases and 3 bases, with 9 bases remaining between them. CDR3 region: CASSSDLDTGELFF. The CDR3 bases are TGTGCCAGCAGCTCGGACTTGGACACCGGGGAGCTGTTTTTT.

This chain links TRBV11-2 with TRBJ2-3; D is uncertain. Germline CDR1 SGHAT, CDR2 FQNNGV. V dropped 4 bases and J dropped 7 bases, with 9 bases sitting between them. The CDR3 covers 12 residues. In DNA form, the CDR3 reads TGTGCCAGCAGCTCCGAAGCGAATACGCAGTATTTT. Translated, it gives CASSSEANTQYF.

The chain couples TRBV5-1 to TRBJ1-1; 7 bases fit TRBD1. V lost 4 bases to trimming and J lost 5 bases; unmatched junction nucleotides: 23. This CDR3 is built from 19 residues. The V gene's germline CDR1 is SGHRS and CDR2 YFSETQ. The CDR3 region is CASSPQGGGTDDRGTEAFF. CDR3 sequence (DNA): TGCGCCAGCAGCCCCCAAGGTGGGGGGACAGATGATCGTGGGACTGAAGCTTTCTTT.

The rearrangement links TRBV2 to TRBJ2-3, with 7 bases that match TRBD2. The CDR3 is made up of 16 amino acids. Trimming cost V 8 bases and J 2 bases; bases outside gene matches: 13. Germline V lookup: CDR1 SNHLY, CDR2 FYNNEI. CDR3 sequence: CASPPVETSLTDTQYF. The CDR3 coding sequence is TGTGCCAGCCCTCCAGTGGAGACTAGCCTCACAGATACGCAGTATTTT. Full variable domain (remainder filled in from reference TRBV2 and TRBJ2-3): EPEVTQTPSHQVTQMGQEVILRCVPISNHLYFYWYRQILGQKVEFLVSFYNNEISEKSEIFDDQFSVERPDGSNFTLKIRSTKLEDSAMYFCASPPVETSLTDTQYFGPGTRLTVL.

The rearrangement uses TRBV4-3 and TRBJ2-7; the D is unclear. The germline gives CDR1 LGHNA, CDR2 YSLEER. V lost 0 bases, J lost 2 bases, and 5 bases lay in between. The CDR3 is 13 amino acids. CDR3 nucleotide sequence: TGCGCCAGCAGCCAAGACGGAACCTACGAGCAGTACTTC. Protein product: CASSQDGTYEQYF.

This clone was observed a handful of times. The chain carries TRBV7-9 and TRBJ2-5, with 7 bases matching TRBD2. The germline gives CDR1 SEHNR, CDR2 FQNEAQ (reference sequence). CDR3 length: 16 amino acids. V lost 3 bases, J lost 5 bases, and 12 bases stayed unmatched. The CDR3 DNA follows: TGTGCCAGCAGCTTGGAATTCTCGGCGGGAGTGGAGACCCAGTACTTC. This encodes CASSLEFSAGVETQYF.

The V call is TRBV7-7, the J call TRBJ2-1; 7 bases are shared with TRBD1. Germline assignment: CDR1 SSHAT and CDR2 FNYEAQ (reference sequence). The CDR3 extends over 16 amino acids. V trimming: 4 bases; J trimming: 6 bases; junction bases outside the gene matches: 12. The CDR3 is CASSSSHRDSLNEQFF. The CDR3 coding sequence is TGTGCCAGCAGCTCCAGTCACCGGGACAGCCTCAATGAGCAGTTCTTC.

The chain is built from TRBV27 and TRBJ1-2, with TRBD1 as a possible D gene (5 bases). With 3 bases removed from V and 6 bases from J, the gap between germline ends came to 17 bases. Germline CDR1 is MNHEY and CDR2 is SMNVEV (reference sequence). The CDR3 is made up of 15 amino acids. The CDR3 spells CASSFSGTGLNGYTF. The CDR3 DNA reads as TGTGCCAGCAGTTTTTCCGGGACGGGACTCAATGGCTACACCTTC.

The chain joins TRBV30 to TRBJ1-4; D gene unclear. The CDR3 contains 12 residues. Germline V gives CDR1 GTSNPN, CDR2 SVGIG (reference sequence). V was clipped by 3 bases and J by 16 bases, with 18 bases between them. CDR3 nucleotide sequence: TGTGCCTGGAGCTTCGCCACTTCCCGGACGTTTTTT. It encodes CAWSFATSRTFF.

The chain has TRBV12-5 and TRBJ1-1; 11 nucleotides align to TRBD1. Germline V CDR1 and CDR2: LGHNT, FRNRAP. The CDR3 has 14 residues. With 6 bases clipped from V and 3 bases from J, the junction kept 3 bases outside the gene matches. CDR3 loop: CASGRDRGDTEAFF. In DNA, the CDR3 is TGTGCTAGTGGCAGGGACAGGGGGGACACTGAAGCTTTCTTT.

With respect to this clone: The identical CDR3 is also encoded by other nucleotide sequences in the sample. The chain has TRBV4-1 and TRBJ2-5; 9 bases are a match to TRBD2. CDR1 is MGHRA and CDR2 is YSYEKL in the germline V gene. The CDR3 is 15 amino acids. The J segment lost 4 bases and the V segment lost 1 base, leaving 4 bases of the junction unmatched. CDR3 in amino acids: CASSQVLAGLETQYF. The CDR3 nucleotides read TGCGCCAGCAGCCAAGTCCTAGCGGGGCTAGAGACCCAGTACTTC.

CDR3 DNA sequence: TGTGCCAGCAGTTACTCCTGGGGCGGGGGTAATGAGCAGTTCTTC. Amino acids: CASSYSWGGGNEQFF. The chain couples TRBV6-5 to TRBJ2-1; 7 bases map to TRBD2. V trimming: 0 bases; J trimming: 7 bases; junction bases outside the gene matches: 6. Germline V gene data show CDR1 as MNHEY and CDR2 as SVGAGI. CDR3 length: 15 amino acids.

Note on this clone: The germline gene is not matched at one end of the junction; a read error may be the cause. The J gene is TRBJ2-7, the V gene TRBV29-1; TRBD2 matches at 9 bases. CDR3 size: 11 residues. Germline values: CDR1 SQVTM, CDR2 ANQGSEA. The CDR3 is CSVEAGGRGYF. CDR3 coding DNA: TGCAGCGTCGAAGCGGGGGGTCGGGGGTACTTC.

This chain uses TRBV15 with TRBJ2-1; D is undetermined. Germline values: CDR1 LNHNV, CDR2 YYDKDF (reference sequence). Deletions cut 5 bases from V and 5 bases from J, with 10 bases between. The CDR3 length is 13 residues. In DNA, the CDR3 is TGTGCCACCAGCCCCCGTTGGCACAATGAGCAGTTCTTC. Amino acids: CATSPRWHNEQFF.

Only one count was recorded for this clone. The CDR3 sequence is CASRVVGTDYGYTF. The CDR3 region has the DNA TGCGCCAGCCGCGTCGTCGGGACGGACTATGGCTACACCTTC. This chain uses TRBV4-1 with TRBJ1-2; TRBD1 might be the D (5 bases). V lost 8 bases, J lost 3 bases, and 16 bases lay in between. This CDR3 is built from 14 residues. The germline V gene encodes CDR1 MGHRA and CDR2 YSYEKL.